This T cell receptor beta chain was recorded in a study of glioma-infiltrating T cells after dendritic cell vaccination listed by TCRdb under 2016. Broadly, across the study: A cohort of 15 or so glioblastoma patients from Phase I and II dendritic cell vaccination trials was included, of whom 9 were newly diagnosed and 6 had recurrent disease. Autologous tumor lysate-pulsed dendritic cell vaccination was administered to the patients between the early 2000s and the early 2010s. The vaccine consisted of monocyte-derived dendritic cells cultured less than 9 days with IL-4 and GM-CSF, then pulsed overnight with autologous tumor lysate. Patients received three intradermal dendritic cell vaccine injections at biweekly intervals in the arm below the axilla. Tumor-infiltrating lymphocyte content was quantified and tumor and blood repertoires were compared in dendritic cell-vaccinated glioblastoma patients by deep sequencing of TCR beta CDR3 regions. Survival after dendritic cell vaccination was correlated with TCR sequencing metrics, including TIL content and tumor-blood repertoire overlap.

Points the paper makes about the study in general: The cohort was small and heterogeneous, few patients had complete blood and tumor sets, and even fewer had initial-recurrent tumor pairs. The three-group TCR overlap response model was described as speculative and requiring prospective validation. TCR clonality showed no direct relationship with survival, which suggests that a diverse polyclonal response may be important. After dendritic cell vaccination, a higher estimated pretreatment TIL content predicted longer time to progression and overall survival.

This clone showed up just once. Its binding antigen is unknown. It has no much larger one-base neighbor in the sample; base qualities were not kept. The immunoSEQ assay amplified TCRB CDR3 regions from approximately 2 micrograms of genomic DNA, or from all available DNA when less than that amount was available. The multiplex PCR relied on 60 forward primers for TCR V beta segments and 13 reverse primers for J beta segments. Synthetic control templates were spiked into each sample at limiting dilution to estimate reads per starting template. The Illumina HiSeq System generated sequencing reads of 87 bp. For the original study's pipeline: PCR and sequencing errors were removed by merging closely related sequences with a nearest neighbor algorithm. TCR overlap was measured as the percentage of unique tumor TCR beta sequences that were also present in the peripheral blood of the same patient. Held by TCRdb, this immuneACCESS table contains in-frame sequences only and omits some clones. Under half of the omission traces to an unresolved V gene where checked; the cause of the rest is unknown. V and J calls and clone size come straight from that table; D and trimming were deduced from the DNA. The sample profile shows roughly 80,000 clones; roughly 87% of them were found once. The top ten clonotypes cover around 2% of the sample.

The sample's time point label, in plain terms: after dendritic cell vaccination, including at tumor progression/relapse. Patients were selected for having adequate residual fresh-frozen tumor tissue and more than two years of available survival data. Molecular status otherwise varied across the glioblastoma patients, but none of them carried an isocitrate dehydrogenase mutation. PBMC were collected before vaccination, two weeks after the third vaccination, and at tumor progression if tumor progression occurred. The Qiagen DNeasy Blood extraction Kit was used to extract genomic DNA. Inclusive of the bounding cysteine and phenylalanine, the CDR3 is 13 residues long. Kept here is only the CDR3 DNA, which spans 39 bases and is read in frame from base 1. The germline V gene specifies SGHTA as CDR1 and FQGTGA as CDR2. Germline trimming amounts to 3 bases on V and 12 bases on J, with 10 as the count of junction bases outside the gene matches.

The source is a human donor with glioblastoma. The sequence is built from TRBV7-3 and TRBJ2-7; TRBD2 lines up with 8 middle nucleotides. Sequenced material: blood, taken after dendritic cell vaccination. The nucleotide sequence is TGTGCCAGCAGCTTCGGACTAGCCGGCTATGTGTACTTC. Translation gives CASSFGLAGYVYF.